This TCR beta chain was captured by sequencing in a study of glioma-infiltrating T cells. Germline V gene data show CDR1 as MDHEN and CDR2 as SYDVKM. V gave up 3 bases and J gave up 1 base; unmatched junction bases: 23. The CDR3 sequence is 21 residues long. Study-level results: Shared blood CDR3 signature motifs marked patients with low tissue-blood divergence.

Comment on this clonotype: Its specificity is not known.

Using RNA template, CDR3s of TCR alpha and beta were amplified with iRepertoire arm-PCR. TCRdb itself ran the multiplex PCR reads through MiXCR, one entry per CDR3 protein. Of around 390,000 distinct CDR3 sequences listed, roughly 41% were seen once; the top ten hold 12%. The sequence was collected from a human donor with low-grade glioma or glioblastoma, undergoing nonglioma brain surgery, or in good health (not recorded which). The specimen sequenced was glioma tissue, nonneoplastic brain tissue, or PBMCs (not recorded which). This chain uses TRBV28 with TRBJ2-7; 8 bases line up with TRBD1. The CDR3 loop is CASSFNPHSHPMDRVSYEQYF. The CDR3 coding sequence is TGTGCCAGCAGTTTTAACCCACACTCCCACCCTATGGACAGGGTTTCCTACGAGCAGTACTTC.